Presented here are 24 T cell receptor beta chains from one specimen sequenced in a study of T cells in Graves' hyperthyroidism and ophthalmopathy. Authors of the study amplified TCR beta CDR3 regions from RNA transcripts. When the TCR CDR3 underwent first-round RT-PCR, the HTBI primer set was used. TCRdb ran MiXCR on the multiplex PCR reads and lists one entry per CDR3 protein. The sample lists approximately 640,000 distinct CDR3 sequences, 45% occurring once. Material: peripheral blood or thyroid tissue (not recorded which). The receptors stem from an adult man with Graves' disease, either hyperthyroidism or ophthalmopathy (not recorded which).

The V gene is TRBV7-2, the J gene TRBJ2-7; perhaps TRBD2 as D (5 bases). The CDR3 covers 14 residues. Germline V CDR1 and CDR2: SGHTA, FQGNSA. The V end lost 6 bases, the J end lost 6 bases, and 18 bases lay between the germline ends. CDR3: CASSYPTSGSEQYF. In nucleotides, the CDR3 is TGTGCCAGCAGTTACCCTACTAGTGGTAGCGAGCAGTACTTC.

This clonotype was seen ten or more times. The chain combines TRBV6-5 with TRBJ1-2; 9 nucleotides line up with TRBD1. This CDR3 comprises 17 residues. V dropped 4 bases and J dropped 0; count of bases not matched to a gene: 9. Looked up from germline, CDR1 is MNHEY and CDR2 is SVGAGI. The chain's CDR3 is CASSSPLQGASNYGYTF. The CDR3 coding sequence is TGTGCCAGCAGTTCTCCGTTACAGGGGGCGTCTAACTATGGCTACACCTTC.

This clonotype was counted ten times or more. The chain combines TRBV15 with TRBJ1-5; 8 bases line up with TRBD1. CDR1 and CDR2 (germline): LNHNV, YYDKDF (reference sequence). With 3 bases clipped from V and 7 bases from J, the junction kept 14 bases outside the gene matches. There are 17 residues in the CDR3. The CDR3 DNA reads TGTGCCACCAGCAGTCGAGGACAGGGCGGTTCGCACCAGCCCCAGCATTTT. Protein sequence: CATSSRGQGGSHQPQHF.

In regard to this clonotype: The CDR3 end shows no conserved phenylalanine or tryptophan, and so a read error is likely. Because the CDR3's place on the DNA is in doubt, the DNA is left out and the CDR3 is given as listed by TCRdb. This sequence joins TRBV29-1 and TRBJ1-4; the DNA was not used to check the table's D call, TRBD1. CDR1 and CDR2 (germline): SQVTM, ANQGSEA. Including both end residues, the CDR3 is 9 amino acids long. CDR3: CSVEDGGAI.

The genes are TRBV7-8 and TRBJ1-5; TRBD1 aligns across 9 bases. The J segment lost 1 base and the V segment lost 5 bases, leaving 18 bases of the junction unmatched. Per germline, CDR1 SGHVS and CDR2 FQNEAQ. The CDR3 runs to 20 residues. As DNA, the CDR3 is TGTGCCAGCAGCATTTCCTGGGGACAGGGAAGTGGATCGAGCAATCAGCCCCAGCATTTT. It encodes CASSISWGQGSGSSNQPQHF.

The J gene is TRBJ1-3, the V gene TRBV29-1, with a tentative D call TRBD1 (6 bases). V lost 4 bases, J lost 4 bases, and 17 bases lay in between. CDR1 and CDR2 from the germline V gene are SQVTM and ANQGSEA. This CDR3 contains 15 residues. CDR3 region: CSVAQGQGFGNTIYF. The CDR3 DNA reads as TGCAGCGTTGCTCAGGGGCAGGGGTTCGGAAACACCATATATTTT.

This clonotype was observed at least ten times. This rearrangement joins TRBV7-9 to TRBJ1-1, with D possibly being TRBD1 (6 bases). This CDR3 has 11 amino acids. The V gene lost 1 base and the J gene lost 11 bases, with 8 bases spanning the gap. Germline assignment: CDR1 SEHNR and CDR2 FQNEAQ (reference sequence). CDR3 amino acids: CASSLGGLAFF. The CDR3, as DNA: TGTGCCAGCAGCTTAGGGGGGCTGGCTTTCTTT.

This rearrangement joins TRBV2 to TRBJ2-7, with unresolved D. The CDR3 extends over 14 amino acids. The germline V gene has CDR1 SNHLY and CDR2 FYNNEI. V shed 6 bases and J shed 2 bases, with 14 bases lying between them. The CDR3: CASRLEGITYEQYF. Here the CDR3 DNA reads TGTGCCAGCAGGTTGGAAGGGATTACCTACGAGCAGTACTTC.

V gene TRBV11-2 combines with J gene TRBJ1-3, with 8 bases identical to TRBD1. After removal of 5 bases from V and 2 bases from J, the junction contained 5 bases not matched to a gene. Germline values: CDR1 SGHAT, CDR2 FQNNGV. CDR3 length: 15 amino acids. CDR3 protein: CASSPDRVAGNTIYF. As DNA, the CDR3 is TGTGCCAGCAGCCCGGACAGGGTCGCTGGAAACACCATATATTTT.

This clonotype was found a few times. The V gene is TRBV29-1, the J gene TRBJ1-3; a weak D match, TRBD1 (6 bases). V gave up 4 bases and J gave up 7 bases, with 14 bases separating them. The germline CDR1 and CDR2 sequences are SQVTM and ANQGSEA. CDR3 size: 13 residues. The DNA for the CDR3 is TGCAGCGTTGTCAGGGGTGGGGTGAACACCATATATTTT. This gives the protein CSVVRGGVNTIYF.

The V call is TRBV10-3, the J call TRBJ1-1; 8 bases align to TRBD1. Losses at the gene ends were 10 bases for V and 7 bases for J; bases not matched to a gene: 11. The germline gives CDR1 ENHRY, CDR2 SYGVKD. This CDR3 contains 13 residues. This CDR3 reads CASRVQGQDEAFF. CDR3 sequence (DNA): TGTGCCAGCCGGGTTCAGGGACAGGATGAAGCTTTCTTT.

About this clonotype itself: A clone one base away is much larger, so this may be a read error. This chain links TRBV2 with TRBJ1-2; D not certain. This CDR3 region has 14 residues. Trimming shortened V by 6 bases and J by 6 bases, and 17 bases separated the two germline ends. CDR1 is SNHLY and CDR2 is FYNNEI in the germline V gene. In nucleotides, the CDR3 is TGTGCCAGCAGCCAGTCCGAGGAATTAGATGGCTACACCTTC. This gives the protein CASSQSEELDGYTF.

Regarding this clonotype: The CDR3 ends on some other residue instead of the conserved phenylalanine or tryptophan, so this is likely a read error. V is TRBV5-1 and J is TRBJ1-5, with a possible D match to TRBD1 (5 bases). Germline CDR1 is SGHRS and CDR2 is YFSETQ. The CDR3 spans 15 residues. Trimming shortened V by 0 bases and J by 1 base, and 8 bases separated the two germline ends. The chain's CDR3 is CASSLVGVSNQPQHL. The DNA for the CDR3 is TGCGCCAGCAGCTTGGTGGGGGTCAGCAATCAGCCCCAGCATCTT.

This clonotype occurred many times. CDR3 nucleotide sequence: TGCAGCGTTGAAGAACAGGGACGAGGAAAACTGTTTTTT. Residues: CSVEEQGRGKLFF. This sequence joins TRBV29-1 and TRBJ1-4; possibly TRBD1 for D (6 bases). Trimming cost V 0 bases and J 10 bases, with 12 bases left between them. CDR3 size: 13 residues. Germline CDR1 SQVTM, CDR2 ANQGSEA.

This CDR3 is CASSPGLADRSYEQYF. The CDR3 bases are TGTGCCAGCAGCCCCGGACTAGCGGACCGTTCCTACGAGCAGTACTTC. The chain uses TRBV7-9 and TRBJ2-7, with 10 bases lining up with TRBD2. The CDR3 is 16 residues long. Germline trimming cut 5 bases from V and 1 base from J; bases unmatched to any gene: 8. Germline-derived CDR1 and CDR2 are SEHNR and FQNEAQ (reference sequence).

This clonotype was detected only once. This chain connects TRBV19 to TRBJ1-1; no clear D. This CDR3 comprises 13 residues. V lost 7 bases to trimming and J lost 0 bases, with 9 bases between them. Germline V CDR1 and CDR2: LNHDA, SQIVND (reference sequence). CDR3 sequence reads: CASKIMVNTEAFF. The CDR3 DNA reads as TGTGCCAGTAAAATAATGGTGAACACTGAAGCTTTCTTT.

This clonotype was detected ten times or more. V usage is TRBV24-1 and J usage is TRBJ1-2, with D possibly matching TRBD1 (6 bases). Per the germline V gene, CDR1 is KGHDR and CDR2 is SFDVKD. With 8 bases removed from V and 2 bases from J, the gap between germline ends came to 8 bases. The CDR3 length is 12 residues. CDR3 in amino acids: CATTTGNYGYTF. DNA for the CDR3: TGTGCCACCACGACAGGAAACTATGGCTACACCTTC.

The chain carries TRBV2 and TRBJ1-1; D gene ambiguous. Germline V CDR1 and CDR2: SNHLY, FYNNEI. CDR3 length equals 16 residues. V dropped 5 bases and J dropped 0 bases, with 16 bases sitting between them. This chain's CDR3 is CASSYLLVALNTEAFF. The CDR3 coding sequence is TGTGCCAGCAGTTACCTCCTCGTGGCCCTGAACACTGAAGCTTTCTTT.

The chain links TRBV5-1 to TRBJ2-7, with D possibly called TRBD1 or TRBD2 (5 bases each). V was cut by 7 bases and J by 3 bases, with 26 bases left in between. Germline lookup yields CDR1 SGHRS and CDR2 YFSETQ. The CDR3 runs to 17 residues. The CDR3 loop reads CASAAGAGLAVGYEQYF. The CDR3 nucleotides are TGCGCCAGCGCCGCCGGGGCAGGTCTAGCAGTTGGCTACGAGCAGTACTTC. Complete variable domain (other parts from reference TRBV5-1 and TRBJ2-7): KAGVTQTPRYLIKTRGQQVTLSCSPISGHRSVSWYQQTPGQGLQFLFEYFSETQRNKGNFPGRFSGRQFSNSRSEMNVSTLELGDSALYLCASAAGAGLAVGYEQYFGPGTRLTVT.

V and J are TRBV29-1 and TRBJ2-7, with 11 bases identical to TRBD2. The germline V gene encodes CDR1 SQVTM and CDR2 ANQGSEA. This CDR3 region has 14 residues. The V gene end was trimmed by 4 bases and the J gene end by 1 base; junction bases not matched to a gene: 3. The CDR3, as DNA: TGCAGCGTTGCGGGGACTAGCGGATCCTACGAGCAGTACTTC. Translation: CSVAGTSGSYEQYF.

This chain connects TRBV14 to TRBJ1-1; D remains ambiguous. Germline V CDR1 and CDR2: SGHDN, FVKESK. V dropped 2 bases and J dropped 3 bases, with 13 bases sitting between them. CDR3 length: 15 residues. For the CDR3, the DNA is TGTGCCAGCAGCCAACCGTCTGGGATCCACACTGAAGCTTTCTTT. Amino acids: CASSQPSGIHTEAFF.

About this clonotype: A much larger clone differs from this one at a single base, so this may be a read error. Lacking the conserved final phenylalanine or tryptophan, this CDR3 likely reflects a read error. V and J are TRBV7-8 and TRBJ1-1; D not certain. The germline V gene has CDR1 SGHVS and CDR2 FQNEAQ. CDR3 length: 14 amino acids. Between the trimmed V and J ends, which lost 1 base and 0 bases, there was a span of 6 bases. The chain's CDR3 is CASSLERLNTEAFL. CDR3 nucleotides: TGTGCCAGCAGCTTAGAACGGTTGAACACTGAAGCTTTCCTT.

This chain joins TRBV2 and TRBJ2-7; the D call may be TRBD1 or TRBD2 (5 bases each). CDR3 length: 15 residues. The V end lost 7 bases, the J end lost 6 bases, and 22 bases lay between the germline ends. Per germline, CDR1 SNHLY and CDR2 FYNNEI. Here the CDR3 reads CASTPMTEGPGEQYF. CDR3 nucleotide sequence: TGTGCCAGCACCCCCATGACAGAGGGCCCGGGCGAGCAGTACTTC. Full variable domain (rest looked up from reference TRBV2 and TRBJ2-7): EPEVTQTPSHQVTQMGQEVILRCVPISNHLYFYWYRQILGQKVEFLVSFYNNEISEKSEIFDDQFSVERPDGSNFTLKIRSTKLEDSAMYFCASTPMTEGPGEQYFGPGTRLTVT.

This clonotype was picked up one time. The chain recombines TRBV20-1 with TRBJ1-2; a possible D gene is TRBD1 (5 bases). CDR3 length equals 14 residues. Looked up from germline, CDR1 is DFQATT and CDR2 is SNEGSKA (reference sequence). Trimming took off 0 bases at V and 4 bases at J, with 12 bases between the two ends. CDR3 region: CSARDLGTSYGYTF. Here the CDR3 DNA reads TGCAGTGCTAGAGATCTAGGGACGTCCTATGGCTACACCTTC.